The 29 T cell receptor beta chains reported below all come from one sample, sequenced in a study of T cell responses to AZD1222 COVID-19 vaccine. Sequencing was performed with immunoSEQ multiplex PCR; in TCRdb, only in-frame clones are kept and a portion is missing. There are approximately 110,000 clones in the sample; approximately 86% occur only once, and approximately 6.6% lies in the top ten. Here the sequenced sample was peripheral blood, taken on day 0 of AZD1222 vaccination. The source of these receptors is an adult in good health.

The CDR3 region has the DNA TGTGCCAGCTCCGGGACAGCATCCTACGAGCAGTACTTC. The encoded protein is CASSGTASYEQYF. This chain joins TRBV28 and TRBJ2-7, with 7 bases fitting TRBD1. CDR3 length: 13 amino acids. The V segment lost 8 bases and the J segment 1 base; nucleotides outside the gene matches: 5. Germline V gene sequence: CDR1 MDHEN, CDR2 SYDVKM.

The chain has TRBV27 and TRBJ1-5, with D possibly matching TRBD1 (6 bases). Germline V gene sequence: CDR1 MNHEY, CDR2 SMNVEV (reference sequence). The CDR3 totals 15 residues. The V gene lost 2 bases and the J gene lost 1 base, with 9 bases spanning the gap. CDR3 nucleotide sequence: TGTGCCAGCAGTTTAAGGCAGGGGAGCAATCAGCCCCAGCATTTT. It encodes CASSLRQGSNQPQHF.

J is TRBJ1-3 and V is TRBV30, with no clear D. V lost 2 bases and J lost 0, with 8 bases in between. The V gene's germline CDR1 is GTSNPN and CDR2 SVGIG (reference sequence). The CDR3 contains 14 residues. The CDR3 loop reads CAWSPGNSGNTIYF. CDR3 sequence (DNA): TGTGCCTGGAGTCCGGGCAACTCTGGAAACACCATATATTTT.

The rearrangement joins TRBV6-5 to TRBJ2-7, with D uncertain. V was cut by 6 bases and J by 0 bases, with 15 bases left in between. There are 15 residues in the CDR3. Germline assignment: CDR1 MNHEY and CDR2 SVGAGI. This CDR3 reads CASSYRGPDSYEQYF. The CDR3 DNA reads TGTGCCAGCAGCTACCGTGGGCCGGACTCCTACGAGCAGTACTTC.

This chain joins TRBV6-2 or TRBV6-3 and TRBJ2-5; D is unclear. The CDR3 totals 14 residues. With 2 bases removed from V and 1 base from J, the gap between germline ends came to 8 bases. Germline-derived CDR1 and CDR2 are MNHEY and SVGEGT. As DNA, the CDR3 is TGTGCCAGCAGTTACATGGCCCCCCAAGAGACCCAGTACTTC. This gives the protein CASSYMAPQETQYF.

Only one count was recorded for this clone. The V call is TRBV24-1, the J call TRBJ1-5; D gene ambiguous. From germline, CDR1 is KGHDR and CDR2 SFDVKD. Trimming took off 4 bases at V and 7 bases at J, with 10 bases between the two ends. The CDR3 sequence is 13 residues long. The DNA of the CDR3 is TGTGCCACCAGTGAACCTAGCGGGCAGCCCCAGCATTTT. It is translated as CATSEPSGQPQHF.

This chain connects TRBV5-4 to TRBJ1-2; perhaps TRBD1 as D (5 bases). The CDR3 is made up of 16 amino acids. Trimming cost V 0 bases and J 7 bases, with 19 bases left between them. The germline gives CDR1 SGHNT, CDR2 YYREEE (reference sequence). CDR3 coding DNA: TGTGCCAGCAGCTTGGGTACCGGGGCCAGGCTAGCTGGCTACACCTTC. This sequence encodes CASSLGTGARLAGYTF.

J is TRBJ2-5 and V is TRBV7-2; D may be TRBD2 (5 bases). CDR3 length equals 14 residues. The V gene's germline CDR1 is SGHTA and CDR2 FQGNSA. Trimming took off 7 bases at V and 5 bases at J, with 17 bases between the two ends. The CDR3 DNA reads as TGTGCCAGCACGGCCTGGGCGGGCGGGGAGACCCAGTACTTC. It translates to CASTAWAGGETQYF.

This clone appeared a single time. V is TRBV27 and J is TRBJ2-5, with TRBD2 identical over 11 bases. The CDR3 consists of 13 residues. The ends lost 6 bases at V and 5 bases at J; junction bases unmatched: 2. Germline V gene sequence: CDR1 MNHEY, CDR2 SMNVEV (reference sequence). The CDR3 DNA follows: TGTGCCAGCAGGGTAGCGGGGGGGGAGACCCAGTACTTC. Translated: CASRVAGGETQYF.

The chain uses TRBV4-2 and TRBJ1-2; D unresolved. The V gene's germline CDR1 is LGHNA and CDR2 YNFKEQ. The CDR3 spans 15 residues. Trimming pared 3 bases from V and 4 bases from J, leaving 15 bases between. The CDR3 region is CASSQPPEGPYGYTF. The CDR3 bases are TGTGCCAGCAGCCAGCCTCCGGAGGGCCCCTATGGCTACACCTTC.

The chain couples TRBV5-6 to TRBJ2-7; D is possibly TRBD2 (6 bases). Germline loops: CDR1 SGHDT, CDR2 YYEEEE. V dropped 1 base and J dropped 3 bases, with 17 bases sitting between them. The CDR3 is 16 residues long. The chain's CDR3 is CASSLRREVTGYEQYF. CDR3 nucleotide sequence: TGTGCCAGCAGCTTGAGGAGGGAGGTGACGGGCTACGAGCAGTACTTC.

This clone was counted between two and nine times. The chain uses TRBV19 and TRBJ2-3; D ambiguous. Per the germline V gene, CDR1 is LNHDA and CDR2 is SQIVND (reference sequence). The CDR3 loop spans 12 amino acids. Trimming took off 6 bases at V and 6 bases at J, with 10 bases between the two ends. The CDR3 is CASRSERDTQYF. The CDR3, as DNA: TGTGCCAGTAGATCGGAGAGGGATACGCAGTATTTT. Filled out from reference TRBV19 and TRBJ2-3, the complete variable domain reads DGGITQSPKYLFRKEGQNVTLSCEQNLNHDAMYWYRQDPGQGLRLIYYSQIVNDFQKGDIAEGYSVSREKKESFPLTVTSAQKNPTAFYLCASRSERDTQYFGPGTRLTVL.

The chain uses TRBV21-1 and TRBJ2-7; the listed D gene, TRBD1, was not tested against the DNA. TRBV21-1 is a recognized pseudogene. The CDR3 is 17 residues long. CDR3 loop: CASSRCALQGSVREQYF. CDR3 in DNA: TGTGCCAGCAGCAGGTGTGCTCTACAGGGATCGGTACGCGAGCAGTACTTC.

This chain joins TRBV11-2 and TRBJ1-5; no clear D gene. Germline assignment: CDR1 SGHAT and CDR2 FQNNGV. Trimming took off 0 bases at V and 7 bases at J, with 10 bases between the two ends. The CDR3 runs 14 residues. The CDR3 is CASSLDPTAQPQHF. In DNA form, the CDR3 reads TGTGCCAGCAGCTTAGACCCCACAGCCCAGCCCCAGCATTTT.

The chain couples TRBV7-6 to TRBJ2-1; 7 bases map to TRBD2. Germline CDR1 is SGHVS and CDR2 is FNYEAQ. This CDR3 is 12 amino acids long. V gave up 5 bases and J gave up 6 bases; unmatched junction bases: 1. CDR3 region: CASSPGGNEQFF. CDR3 coding DNA: TGTGCCAGCAGCCCGGGGGGCAATGAGCAGTTCTTC. Using reference TRBV7-6 and TRBJ2-1 for the parts outside the CDR3, the full variable domain is GAGVSQSPRYKVTKRGQDVALRCDPISGHVSLYWYRQALGQGPEFLTYFNYEAQQDKSGLPNDRFSAERPEGSISTLTIQRTEQRDSAMYRCASSPGGNEQFFGPGTRLTVL.

V and J are TRBV19 and TRBJ2-1; D is uncertain. The germline V gene encodes CDR1 LNHDA and CDR2 SQIVND (reference sequence). The CDR3 spans 15 residues. Trimming removed 3 bases at V and 1 base at J, with 10 bases between. The CDR3: CASSMESRSYNEQFF. CDR3 bases: TGTGCCAGTAGTATGGAGAGTCGGTCCTACAATGAGCAGTTCTTC.

This clone was recorded only once. This sequence joins TRBV9 and TRBJ1-2; 9 bases align to TRBD1. The CDR3 consists of 15 residues. J was trimmed by 2 bases and V by 0 bases; bases with no gene match: 2. Germline V gene data show CDR1 as SGDLS and CDR2 as YYNGEE. The CDR3 is CASSVEGQGNYGYTF. For the CDR3, the DNA is TGTGCCAGCAGCGTAGAGGGACAGGGAAACTATGGCTACACCTTC.

The CDR3 region is CASSLDAGSTGNTIYF. The CDR3 DNA follows: TGTGCCAGCAGCTTGGATGCGGGTTCTACCGGAAACACCATATATTTT. V gene TRBV5-6 combines with J gene TRBJ1-3, with unresolved D. The CDR3 has 16 residues. Germline V gene data show CDR1 as SGHDT and CDR2 as YYEEEE. The germline V and J ends were trimmed by 0 bases and 4 bases, with 14 bases remaining between them. Full variable domain (missing parts from reference TRBV5-6 and TRBJ1-3): DAGVTQSPTHLIKTRGQQVTLRCSPKSGHDTVSWYQQALGQGPQFIFQYYEEEERQRGNFPDRFSGHQFPNYSSELNVNALLLGDSALYLCASSLDAGSTGNTIYFGEGSWLTVV.

This clone was picked up one time. The rearrangement joins TRBV4-1 to TRBJ2-7, with TRBD2 matching over 11 bases. The germline V gene encodes CDR1 MGHRA and CDR2 YSYEKL. V lost 3 bases and J lost 1; bases outside the gene matches: 5. This CDR3 region has 16 residues. CDR3 nucleotide sequence: TGCGCCAGCAGCCACCAGCTAGCGGGGGGATCCTACGAGCAGTACTTC. This sequence encodes CASSHQLAGGSYEQYF.

A word on this clone: The sample contains more than one DNA sequence encoding this CDR3. V usage is TRBV11-2 and J usage is TRBJ2-7; D not certain. Deletions cut 5 bases from V and 2 bases from J, with 4 bases between. Germline lookup yields CDR1 SGHAT and CDR2 FQNNGV. The CDR3 contains 11 residues. CDR3: CASSVTYEQYF. For the CDR3, the DNA is TGTGCCAGCAGCGTTACCTACGAGCAGTACTTC.

This chain joins TRBV5-4 and TRBJ2-7; D is possibly TRBD2 (6 bases). With 0 bases removed from V and 3 bases from J, the gap between germline ends came to 10 bases. This CDR3 region has 14 residues. The germline gives CDR1 SGHNT, CDR2 YYREEE (reference sequence). The CDR3 here is CASSLGDSGYEQYF. The CDR3 DNA sequence: TGTGCCAGCAGCTTGGGGGATAGCGGCTACGAGCAGTACTTC.

The CDR3 loop is CASSLDGTAQETQYF. DNA of the CDR3: TGTGCCAGCAGCTTAGACGGGACAGCACAAGAGACCCAGTACTTC. The chain employs TRBV7-3 and TRBJ2-5; 7 nucleotides align to TRBD1. This CDR3 has 15 amino acids. Per the germline V gene, CDR1 is SGHTA and CDR2 is FQGTGA. Losses at the gene ends were 2 bases for V and 2 bases for J; bases not matched to a gene: 5.

This clone was seen once. Different DNA sequences within this sample yield the same CDR3. The gene calls are TRBV4-2 and TRBJ1-2; D is undetermined. Germline values: CDR1 LGHNA, CDR2 YNFKEQ. CDR3 length equals 12 residues. V lost 1 base, J lost 0 bases, and 0 bases lay in between. The CDR3 nucleotides are TGTGCCAGCAGCCAAGCTAACTATGGCTACACCTTC. As protein: CASSQANYGYTF.

This clone was recorded only once. This chain connects TRBV6-6 to TRBJ1-4; the D is unclear. V was shortened by 8 bases and J by 0 bases, with 10 bases between the two germline ends. CDR3 length: 14 residues. Germline CDR1 is MNHNY and CDR2 is SVGAGI (reference sequence). This CDR3 is CASGRQPTNEKLFF. As DNA, the CDR3 is TGTGCCAGCGGTCGGCAGCCAACTAATGAAAAACTGTTTTTT.

This chain joins TRBV11-2 and TRBJ2-7, with TRBD1 matching over 8 bases. The V segment lost 5 bases and the J segment 0 bases; nucleotides outside the gene matches: 9. The CDR3 contains 16 residues. Germline V lookup: CDR1 SGHAT, CDR2 FQNNGV. Written as DNA, the CDR3 is TGTGCCAGCAGCCCGACGACAGGGGTGAGCTCCTACGAGCAGTACTTC. Amino acids: CASSPTTGVSSYEQYF. The full variable domain, its missing parts supplied by reference TRBV11-2 and TRBJ2-7, is EAGVAQSPRYKIIEKRQSVAFWCNPISGHATLYWYQQILGQGPKLLIQFQNNGVVDDSQLPKDRFSAERLKGVDSTLKIQPAKLEDSAVYLCASSPTTGVSSYEQYFGPGTRLTVT.

This chain uses TRBV18 with TRBJ1-3; no definite D call. Germline V gene data show CDR1 as KGHSH and CDR2 as LQKENI. The CDR3 consists of 14 residues. The V and J ends lost 2 bases and 2 bases respectively, with 7 bases between them. CDR3 nucleotide sequence: TGTGCCAGCTCACCAGAGACGCCTGGAAACACCATATATTTT. This sequence encodes CASSPETPGNTIYF.

V and J are TRBV27 and TRBJ1-1; the D gene is possibly TRBD1 (6 bases). The V gene lost 2 bases and the J gene lost 2 bases, with 9 bases spanning the gap. This CDR3 spans 14 amino acids. Germline CDR1 is MNHEY and CDR2 is SMNVEV (reference sequence). This chain's CDR3 is CASSLAGTNTEAFF. CDR3 nucleotide sequence: TGTGCCAGCAGTTTAGCAGGGACAAACACTGAAGCTTTCTTT.

The rearrangement links TRBV27 to TRBJ1-5; D gene unclear. CDR3 length equals 12 residues. Per the germline V gene, CDR1 is MNHEY and CDR2 is SMNVEV (reference sequence). Trimming left V 5 bases short and J 10 bases short, with 12 bases between. The CDR3 region is CASSPRTDPQHF. The DNA for the CDR3 is TGTGCCAGCAGTCCCCGGACGGACCCCCAGCATTTT.

The chain is built from TRBV5-1 and TRBJ1-4; D unresolved. Germline CDR1 and CDR2: SGHRS and YFSETQ. Trimming removed 1 base from V and 0 bases from J, with 13 bases in between. The CDR3 is 17 amino acids. The DNA of the CDR3 is TGCGCCAGCAGCTTGCCTGAAAGAACTGCAACTAATGAAAAACTGTTTTTT. It translates to CASSLPERTATNEKLFF.